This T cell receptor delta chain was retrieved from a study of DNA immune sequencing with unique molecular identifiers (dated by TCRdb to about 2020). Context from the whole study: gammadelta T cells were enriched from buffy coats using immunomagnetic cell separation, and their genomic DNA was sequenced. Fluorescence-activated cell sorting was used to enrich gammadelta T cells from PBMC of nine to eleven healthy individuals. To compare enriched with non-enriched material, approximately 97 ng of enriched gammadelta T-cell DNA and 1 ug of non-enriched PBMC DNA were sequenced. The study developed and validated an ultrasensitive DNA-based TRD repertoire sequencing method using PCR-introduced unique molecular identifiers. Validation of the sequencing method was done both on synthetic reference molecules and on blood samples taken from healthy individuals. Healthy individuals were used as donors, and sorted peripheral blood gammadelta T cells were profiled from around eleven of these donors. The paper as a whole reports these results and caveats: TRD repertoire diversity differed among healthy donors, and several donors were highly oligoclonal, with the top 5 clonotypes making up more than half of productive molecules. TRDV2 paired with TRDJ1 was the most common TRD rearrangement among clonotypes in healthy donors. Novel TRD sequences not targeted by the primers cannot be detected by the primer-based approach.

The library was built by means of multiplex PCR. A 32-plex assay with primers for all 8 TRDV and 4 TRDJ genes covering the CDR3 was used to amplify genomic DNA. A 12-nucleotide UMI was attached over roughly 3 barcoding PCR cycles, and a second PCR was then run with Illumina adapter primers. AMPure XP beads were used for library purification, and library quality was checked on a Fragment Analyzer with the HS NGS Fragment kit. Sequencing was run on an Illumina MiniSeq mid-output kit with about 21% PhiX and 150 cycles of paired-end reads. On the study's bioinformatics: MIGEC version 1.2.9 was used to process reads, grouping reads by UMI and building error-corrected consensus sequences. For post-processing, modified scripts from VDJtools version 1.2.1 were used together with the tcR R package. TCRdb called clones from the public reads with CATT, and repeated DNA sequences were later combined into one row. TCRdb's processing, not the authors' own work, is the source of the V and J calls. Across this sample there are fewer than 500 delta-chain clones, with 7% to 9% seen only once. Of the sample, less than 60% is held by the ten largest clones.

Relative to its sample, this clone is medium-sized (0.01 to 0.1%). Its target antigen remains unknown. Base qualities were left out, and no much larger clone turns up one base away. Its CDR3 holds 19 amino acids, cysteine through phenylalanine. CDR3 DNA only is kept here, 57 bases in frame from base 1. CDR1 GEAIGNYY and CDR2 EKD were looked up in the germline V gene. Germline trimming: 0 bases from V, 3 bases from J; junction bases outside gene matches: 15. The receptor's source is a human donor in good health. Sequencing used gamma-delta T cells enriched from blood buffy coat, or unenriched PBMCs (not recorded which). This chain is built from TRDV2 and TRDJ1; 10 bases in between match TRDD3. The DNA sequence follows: TGTGCCTGTGACACCGTCGTGCATGGGGGATACAGAGATCCCGATAAACTCATCTTT. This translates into CACDTVVHGGYRDPDKLIF.